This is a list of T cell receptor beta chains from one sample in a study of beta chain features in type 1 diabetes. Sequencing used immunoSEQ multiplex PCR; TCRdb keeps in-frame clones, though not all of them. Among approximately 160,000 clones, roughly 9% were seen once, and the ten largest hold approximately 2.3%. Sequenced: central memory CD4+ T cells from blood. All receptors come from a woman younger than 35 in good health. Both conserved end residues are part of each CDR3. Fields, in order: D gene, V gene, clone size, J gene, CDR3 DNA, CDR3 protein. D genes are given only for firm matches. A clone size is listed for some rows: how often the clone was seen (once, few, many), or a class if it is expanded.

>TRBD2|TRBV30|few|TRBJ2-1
TGTGCCTGGATCGGCCTAGCGGGAAGAGAGCAGTTCTTC
CAWIGLAGREQFF
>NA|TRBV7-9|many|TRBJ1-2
TGTGCCAGCAGCCCCGAACAGGCTGGCTATGGCTACACCTTC
CASSPEQAGYGYTF
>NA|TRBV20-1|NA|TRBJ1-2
TGCAGTGCTCCGCAGCGTTATGGCTACACCTTC
CSAPQRYGYTF
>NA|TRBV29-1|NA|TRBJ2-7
TGCAGCGTTGAAGATCAGCTGGGGGCCGAGCAGTACTTC
CSVEDQLGAEQYF
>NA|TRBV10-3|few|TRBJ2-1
TGTGCCATCAGTGAAGGGGTGTCCCACAATGAGCAGTTCTTC
CAISEGVSHNEQFF
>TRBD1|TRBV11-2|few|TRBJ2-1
TGTGCCAGCAGCTTGGAGGCACAGGGGTACAATGAGCAGTTCTTC
CASSLEAQGYNEQFF
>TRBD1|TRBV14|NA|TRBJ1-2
TGTGCCAGCAGCCCTCAGGGGGCCTATGGCTACACCTTC
CASSPQGAYGYTF
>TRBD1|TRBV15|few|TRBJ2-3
TGTGCCACCAGCAGCATGTTTTCTGTCAGGGACAGGGGCACAGATACGCAGTATTTT
CATSSMFSVRDRGTDTQYF
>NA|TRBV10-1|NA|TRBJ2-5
TGCGCCAGCAGTGACCCGAGAGGGAGGCAGCTCTTCGAGACCCAGTACTTC
CASSDPRGRQLFETQYF
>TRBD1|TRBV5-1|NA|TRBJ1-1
TGCGCCAGCAGCCAGCTCGGACAGGGAGCGGGCACTGAAGCTTTCTTT
CASSQLGQGAGTEAFF
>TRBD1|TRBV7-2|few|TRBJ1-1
TGTGCCAGCAGCATAGGACAGGGAACTGAAGCTTTCTTT
CASSIGQGTEAFF
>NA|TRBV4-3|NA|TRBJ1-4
TGCGCCAGCAGCCAAGATTCGCAGGGGCAAGGAAAACTGTTTTTT
CASSQDSQGQGKLFF
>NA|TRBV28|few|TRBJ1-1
TGTGCCAGCAGCCTCCCTCTGAACACTGAAGCTTTCTTT
CASSLPLNTEAFF
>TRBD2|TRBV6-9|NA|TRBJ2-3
TGTGCCAGCACGGGGACTAGCGGGAGAACAGATACGCAGTATTTT
CASTGTSGRTDTQYF
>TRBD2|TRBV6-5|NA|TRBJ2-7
TGTGCCAGCAGTTACTCGGCGGGAGCAACCTACGAGCAGTACTTC
CASSYSAGATYEQYF
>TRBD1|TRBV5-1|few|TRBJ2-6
TGCGCCAGCAGCTTGGACGGACAGGGTTCCGGGGCCAACGTCCTGACTTTC
CASSLDGQGSGANVLTF
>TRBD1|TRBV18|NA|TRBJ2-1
TGTGCCAGCTCAAGCGGACAGGGGGCTGGTCATGAGCAGTTCTTC
CASSSGQGAGHEQFF
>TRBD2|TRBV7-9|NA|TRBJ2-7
TGTGCCAGCAGCTTAGCGGGCCTAGCGGGAGGGCAGTACTTC
CASSLAGLAGGQYF
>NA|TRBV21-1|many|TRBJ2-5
TGTGCCAGCAGCAAGTTCGACAGATCACGGGAAGAGACCCAGTACTTC
CASSKFDRSREETQYF
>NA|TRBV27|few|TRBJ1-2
TGTGCCAGCAGTCCCCTCTCGAAGGGGGATGGCTATGGCTACACCTTC
CASSPLSKGDGYGYTF
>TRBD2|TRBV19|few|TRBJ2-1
TGTGCCAGTAGTCTCCGACTAGCGGGGGGGCTAAGCAATGAGCAGTTCTTC
CASSLRLAGGLSNEQFF
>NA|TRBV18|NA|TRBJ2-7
TGTGCCAGCTCATCCGACAGAGCCTCCTACGAGCAGTACTTC
CASSSDRASYEQYF
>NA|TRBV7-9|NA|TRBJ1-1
TGTGCCAGCAGCCCTGGACAGTGGGGAACTGAAGCTTTCTTT
CASSPGQWGTEAFF
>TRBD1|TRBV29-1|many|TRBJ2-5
TGCAGCGTGGTTCAAAGGGGGCTGCAAGAGACCCAGTACTTC
CSVVQRGLQETQYF
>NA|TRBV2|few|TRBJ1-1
TGTGCCAGCAGTTCCTTGGCCACGACAACTGAAGCTTTCTTT
CASSSLATTTEAFF
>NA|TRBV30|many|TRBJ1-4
TGTGCCTGGAGTGGTGTAGCAACTAATGAAAAACTGTTTTTT
CAWSGVATNEKLFF
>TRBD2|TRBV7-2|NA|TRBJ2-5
TGTGCCAGCAGCGACCGACTAGCGGGGGGGAGAGAGACCCAGTACTTC
CASSDRLAGGRETQYF
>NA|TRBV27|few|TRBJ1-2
TGTGCCAGCAGTCCGCAATCGACGGAGGTTTATGGCTACACCTTC
CASSPQSTEVYGYTF
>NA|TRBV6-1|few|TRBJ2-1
TGTGCCAGCAGTGCCGACAGGTTGAATGAGCAGTTCTTC
CASSADRLNEQFF
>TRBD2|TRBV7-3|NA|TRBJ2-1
TGTGCCAGCAGCCCCACTGGGGTAGCGGGGGCCTACAATGAGCAGTTCTTC
CASSPTGVAGAYNEQFF
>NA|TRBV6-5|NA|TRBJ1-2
TGTGCCAGCAGTTCAGAATTTGGCTATGGCTACACCTTC
CASSSEFGYGYTF
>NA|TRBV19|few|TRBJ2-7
TGTGCCAGTAGTCAGCCAGGATCCTACGAGCAGTACTTC
CASSQPGSYEQYF
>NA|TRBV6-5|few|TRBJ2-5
TGTGCCAGCAGTTCGCCAGGGGAGACCCAGTACTTC
CASSSPGETQYF
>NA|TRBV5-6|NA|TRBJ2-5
TGTGCCAGCAGCTCCACAGGGTCCGGGACCCAGTACTTC
CASSSTGSGTQYF
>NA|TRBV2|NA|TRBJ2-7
TGTGCCAGCAGTGAGTCAGGGCTGAGCTCCTACGAGCAGTACTTC
CASSESGLSSYEQYF
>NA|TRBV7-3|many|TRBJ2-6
TGTGCCAGCAGTTTCGATCCGGTAGCTGGGGCCAACGTCCTGACTTTC
CASSFDPVAGANVLTF
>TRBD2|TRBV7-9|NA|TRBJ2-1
TGTGCCAGCAGCCAGACCGGGACTAGTAGACAGCAGTTCTTC
CASSQTGTSRQQFF
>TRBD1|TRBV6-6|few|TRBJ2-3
TGTGCCAGCAGTTCCCAGGGGGATGGTACGCAGTATTTT
CASSSQGDGTQYF
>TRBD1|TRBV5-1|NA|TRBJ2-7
TGCGCCAGCAGTTTTGGACAGGGAGGATGGTACGAGCAGTACTTC
CASSFGQGGWYEQYF
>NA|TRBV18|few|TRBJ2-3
TGTGCCAGCTCACCGTTCGGGGGGCCGGAGGATACGCAGTATTTT
CASSPFGGPEDTQYF
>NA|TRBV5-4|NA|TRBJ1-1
TGTGCCAGCAGATTTGGGGAAGGACAGCCGAACACTGAAGCTTTCTTT
CASRFGEGQPNTEAFF
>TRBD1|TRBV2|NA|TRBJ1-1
TGTGCCAGCAGTGTAAACAGGGGTAACACTGAAGCTTTCTTT
CASSVNRGNTEAFF
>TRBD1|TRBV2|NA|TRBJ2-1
TGTGCCAGCAGTGAAGATGGACAGGGGTTCTTC
CASSEDGQGFF
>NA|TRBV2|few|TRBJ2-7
TGTGCCAGCCACAGACAGGAGATCTCCTACGAGCAGTACTTC
CASHRQEISYEQYF
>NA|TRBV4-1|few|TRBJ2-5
TGCGCCAGCAGCCAAGATTGGGACTTCCAAGAGACCCAGTACTTC
CASSQDWDFQETQYF
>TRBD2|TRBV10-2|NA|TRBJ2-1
TGCGCCAGCAGTGAGATTTTAGCGGGAGTGGATGAGCAGTTCTTC
CASSEILAGVDEQFF
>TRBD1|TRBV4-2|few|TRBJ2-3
TGTGCCAGCAGCCAAAGGACAGGGGGCCCCGCGGGAGATACGCAGTATTTT
CASSQRTGGPAGDTQYF
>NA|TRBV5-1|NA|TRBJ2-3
TGCGCCAGCAGCGGGGCCAACCCCACAGATACGCAGTATTTT
CASSGANPTDTQYF
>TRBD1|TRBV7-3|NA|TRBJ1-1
TGTGCCAGCAGCTCCGGGACAGGGTTGAACACTGAAGCTTTCTTT
CASSSGTGLNTEAFF
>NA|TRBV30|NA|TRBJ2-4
TGTGCCTGGAGAGGCGGTGCCTTAGCCAAAAACATTCAGTACTTC
CAWRGGALAKNIQYF